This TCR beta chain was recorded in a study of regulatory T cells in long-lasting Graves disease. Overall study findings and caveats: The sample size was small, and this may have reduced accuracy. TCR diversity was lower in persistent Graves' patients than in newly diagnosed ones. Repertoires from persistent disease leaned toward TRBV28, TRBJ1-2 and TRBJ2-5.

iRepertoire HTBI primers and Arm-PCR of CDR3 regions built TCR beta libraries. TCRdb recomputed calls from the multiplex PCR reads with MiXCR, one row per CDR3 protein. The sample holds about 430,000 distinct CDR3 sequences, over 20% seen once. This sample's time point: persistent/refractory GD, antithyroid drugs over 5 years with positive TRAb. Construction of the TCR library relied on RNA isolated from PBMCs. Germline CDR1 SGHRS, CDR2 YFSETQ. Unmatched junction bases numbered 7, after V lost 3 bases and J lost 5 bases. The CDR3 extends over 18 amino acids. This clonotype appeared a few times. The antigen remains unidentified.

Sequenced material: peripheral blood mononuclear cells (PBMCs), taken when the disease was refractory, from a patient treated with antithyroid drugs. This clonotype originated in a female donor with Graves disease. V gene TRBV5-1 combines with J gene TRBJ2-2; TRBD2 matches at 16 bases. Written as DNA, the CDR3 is TGCGCCAGCAGCTCCGGGACTAGCGGGAGGGCGAGGACCGGGGAGCTGTTTTTT. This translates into CASSSGTSGRARTGELFF.